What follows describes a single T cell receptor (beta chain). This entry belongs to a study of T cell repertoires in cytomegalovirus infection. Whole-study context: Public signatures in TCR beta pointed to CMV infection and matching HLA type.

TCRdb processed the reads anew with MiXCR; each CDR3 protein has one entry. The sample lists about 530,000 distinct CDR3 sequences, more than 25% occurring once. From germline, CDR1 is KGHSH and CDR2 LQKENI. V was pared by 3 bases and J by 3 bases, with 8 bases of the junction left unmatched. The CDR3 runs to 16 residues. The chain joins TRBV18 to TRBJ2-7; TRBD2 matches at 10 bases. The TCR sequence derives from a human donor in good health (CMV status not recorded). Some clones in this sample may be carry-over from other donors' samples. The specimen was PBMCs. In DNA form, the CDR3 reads TGTGCCAGCTCACCCTTCTTCGGGACTAGCGACTACGAGCAGTACTTC. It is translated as CASSPFFGTSDYEQYF. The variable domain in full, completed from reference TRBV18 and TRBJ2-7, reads NAGVMQNPRHLVRRRGQEARLRCSPMKGHSHVYWYRQLPEEGLKFMVYLQKENIIDESGMPKERFSAEFPKEGPSILRIQQVVRGDSAAYFCASSPFFGTSDYEQYFGPGTRLTVT.